The TCR beta chain under discussion was sequenced for a study of cytomegalovirus exposure and HLA in healthy donors. Study-level points and caveats: TCR beta chains numbering under 200 were designated cytomegalovirus-associated.

Turning to this clone: Its antigen remains unidentified.

Clones were sequenced by immunoSEQ multiplex PCR, and TCRdb holds only the in-frame ones, with some missing. The sample holds approximately 150,000 clones; 91% are singletons and the top ten take around 3.1%. Trimming left V 3 bases short and J 6 bases short, with 11 bases between. The germline V gene has CDR1 KGHSH and CDR2 LQKENI. This CDR3 is built from 13 residues. The receptor's source is a woman in her late teens or twenties in good health and CMV-seropositive. The specimen sequenced was PBMCs. The rearrangement links TRBV18 to TRBJ2-5; D is uncertain. CDR3 coding DNA: TGTGCCAGCTCACCGGGCCCAAGCCAGACCCAGTACTTC. Its translation is CASSPGPSQTQYF.